The sequence of this TCR beta chain was determined in a study of early T cells in non-severe SARS-CoV-2 infection. Overall study: The authors sequenced bulk RNA from unsorted whole blood, leaving chains unpaired. Study outcomes and limitations: Database matching using VDJdb favored anti-spike CD8 responses, with private and CD4 specificities left missing.

V was pared by 5 bases and J by 0 bases, with 13 bases between. CDR1 is KGHDR and CDR2 is SFDVKD in the germline V gene. The CDR3 extends over 16 amino acids. This clonotype was found many times. The antigen is undetermined. Researchers tagged individual cDNA molecules with unique molecular identifiers. Using its own MiXCR run on the 5' RACE reads, TCRdb lists one record per CDR3 protein. The sample consists of about 110,000 distinct CDR3 sequences, about 12% of them appearing once. The clonotype comes from an adult who was a healthcare worker with PCR-confirmed SARS-CoV-2 infection or an uninfected control (not recorded which). The V gene is TRBV24-1, the J gene TRBJ2-1; maybe TRBD2 (5 bases). The source material was whole blood. The CDR3 bases are TGTGCCACCAGTGCCCCTGATGGGAGCTCCTACAATGAGCAGTTCTTC. This sequence encodes CATSAPDGSSYNEQFF.